These 16 T cell receptor beta chains came from one sample sequenced in a study of T-cell memory formation after mild COVID-19. TCRdb re-called the 5' RACE reads with MiXCR, one entry per CDR3 protein. This repertoire shows some 130,000 distinct CDR3 sequences, 5% to 6.5% found once; its top ten account for roughly 2%. The sample was PBMCs or a T cell subset sorted from them (not recorded which). The receptors originated from an adult woman who had mild COVID-19 (a few samples of this study predate the infection). Cell type and time point are not known.

This clonotype was detected many times. The V call is TRBV7-9, the J call TRBJ2-7, with D hard to call. The CDR3 covers 11 residues. From germline, CDR1 is SEHNR and CDR2 FQNEAQ (reference sequence). The V end lost 4 bases, the J end lost 8 bases, and 9 bases lay between the germline ends. The CDR3 DNA reads TGTGCCAGCAGCTCACAGACACAGCAGTACTTC. This translates into CASSSQTQQYF. The whole variable domain, remainder taken from reference TRBV7-9 and TRBJ2-7, is DTGVSQNPRHKITKRGQNVTFRCDPISEHNRLYWYRQTLGQGPEFLTYFQNEAQLEKSRLLSDRFSAERPKGSFSTLEIQRTEQGDSAMYLCASSSQTQQYFGPGTRLTVT.

This clonotype was detected only a few times. This rearrangement joins TRBV30 to TRBJ2-4; D gene unclear. Germline loops: CDR1 GTSNPN, CDR2 SVGIG (reference sequence). There are 11 residues in the CDR3. V was trimmed by 2 bases and J by 8 bases, leaving 7 bases between them. The CDR3 region is CAWSNRDIQYF. The CDR3 DNA is TGTGCCTGGAGTAATAGAGACATTCAGTACTTC.

This clonotype was picked up many times. The rearrangement uses TRBV27 and TRBJ2-1; D might be TRBD2 (5 bases). This CDR3 has 15 residues. Looked up from germline, CDR1 is MNHEY and CDR2 is SMNVEV (reference sequence). V lost 2 bases and J lost 7, with 15 bases in between. DNA for the CDR3: TGTGCCAGCAGTTTACTCCCAAGGACTGGGAATGAGCAGTTCTTC. Translated, it gives CASSLLPRTGNEQFF.

This clonotype has at least ten counts. The rearrangement joins TRBV5-1 to TRBJ2-2, with 10 bases that match TRBD1. The J segment lost 7 bases and the V segment lost 3 bases, leaving 3 bases of the junction unmatched. The CDR3 has 14 amino acids. From germline, CDR1 is SGHRS and CDR2 YFSETQ. In DNA, the CDR3 is TGCGCCAGCAGCTCCCGGACAGGGGGCGGGGAGCTGTTTTTT. Protein: CASSSRTGGGELFF.

This clonotype was seen at least ten times. The chain uses TRBV20-1 and TRBJ2-7; 7 bases fit TRBD1. Germline V gene sequence: CDR1 DFQATT, CDR2 SNEGSKA (reference sequence). V gave up 0 bases and J gave up 2 bases; unmatched junction bases: 7. This CDR3 is built from 15 residues. CDR3 in DNA: TGCAGTGCTAGAGATGGCCGCAGGGGGACCTACGAGCAGTACTTC. This sequence encodes CSARDGRRGTYEQYF.

This clonotype has more than one count but fewer than ten. J is TRBJ2-5 and V is TRBV18; D unresolved. The CDR3 has 14 amino acids. The V gene's germline CDR1 is KGHSH and CDR2 LQKENI. V was shortened by 0 bases and J by 5 bases, with 10 bases between the two germline ends. CDR3 protein: CASSPPGPPETQYF. As DNA, the CDR3 is TGTGCCAGCTCACCACCCGGACCTCCCGAGACCCAGTACTTC. Using reference TRBV18 and TRBJ2-5 for the parts outside the CDR3, the full variable domain is NAGVMQNPRHLVRRRGQEARLRCSPMKGHSHVYWYRQLPEEGLKFMVYLQKENIIDESGMPKERFSAEFPKEGPSILRIQQVVRGDSAAYFCASSPPGPPETQYFGPGTRLLVL.

This clonotype was counted ten times or more. This rearrangement joins TRBV11-3 to TRBJ2-3, with 7 bases identical to TRBD2. Germline lookup yields CDR1 SGHNT and CDR2 YENEEA. V lost 5 bases to trimming and J lost 7 bases; unmatched junction nucleotides: 9. The length of the CDR3 is 14 residues. In DNA form, the CDR3 reads TGTGCCAGCAGCCCTGCTGCGGGAGTAAATACGCAGTATTTT. Translating gives CASSPAAGVNTQYF. The entire variable domain, with the rest obtained from reference TRBV11-3 and TRBJ2-3, is as follows: EAGVVQSPRYKIIEKKQPVAFWCNPISGHNTLYWYLQNLGQGPELLIRYENEEAVDDSQLPKDRFSAERLKGVDSTLKIQPAELGDSAVYLCASSPAAGVNTQYFGPGTRLTVL.

This chain joins TRBV4-1 and TRBJ2-3; no clear D gene. Germline-derived CDR1 and CDR2 are MGHRA and YSYEKL. V lost 0 bases and J lost 7, with 5 bases in between. The CDR3 spans 12 residues. The CDR3 DNA reads TGCGCCAGCAGCCAAGATAGCCATACGCAGTATTTT. Protein product: CASSQDSHTQYF.

Only a few counts were recorded for this clonotype. This chain connects TRBV20-1 to TRBJ2-1; perhaps D is TRBD1 or TRBD2 (5 bases each). V lost 4 bases, J lost 9 bases, and 10 bases lay in between. Germline CDR1 reads DFQATT; CDR2 reads SNEGSKA (reference sequence). This CDR3 is 11 amino acids long. CDR3 in amino acids: CSAKPGTEQFF. CDR3 sequence (DNA): TGCAGTGCTAAGCCCGGGACTGAGCAGTTCTTC.

This clonotype was detected many times. The V gene is TRBV15, the J gene TRBJ1-5; D perhaps matches TRBD1 (5 bases). Germline V CDR1 and CDR2: LNHNV, YYDKDF (reference sequence). Trimming pared 1 base from V and 3 bases from J, leaving 13 bases between. CDR3 size: 16 residues. The chain's CDR3 is CATSRGVGRNNQPQHF. CDR3 coding DNA: TGTGCCACCAGCAGAGGGGTGGGACGGAACAATCAGCCCCAGCATTTT.

This clonotype was seen a handful of times. This chain uses TRBV12-3 or TRBV12-4 with TRBJ2-7; D could derive from TRBD1 or TRBD2 (5 bases each). The CDR3 consists of 15 residues. With 3 bases removed from V and 0 bases from J, the gap between germline ends came to 12 bases. CDR3 in amino acids: CASSFRGRGSYEQYF. As DNA, the CDR3 is TGTGCCAGCAGTTTCCGGGGAAGGGGCTCCTACGAGCAGTACTTC.

In its sample, this clonotype was seen a few times. The chain employs TRBV5-1 and TRBJ2-1; 7 positions agree with TRBD2. Germline lookup yields CDR1 SGHRS and CDR2 YFSETQ. This CDR3 contains 15 residues. V dropped 0 bases and J dropped 4; count of bases not matched to a gene: 4. The CDR3 DNA follows: TGCGCCAGCAGCTTGGTGGCTAGCGGTTACAATGAGCAGTTCTTC. Encoded protein: CASSLVASGYNEQFF.

This chain uses TRBV30 with TRBJ1-1, with D tentatively TRBD1 (5 bases). The CDR3 has 15 amino acids. Trimming took 4 bases from V and 1 from J, leaving 16 bases between them. In germline, CDR1 is GTSNPN, CDR2 SVGIG (reference sequence). In DNA, the CDR3 is TGTGCCTGGAACCAACGGGGGAGCTGGAACACTGAAGCTTTCTTT. Encoded protein: CAWNQRGSWNTEAFF.

This clonotype showed up many times. V and J are TRBV12-3 or TRBV12-4 and TRBJ1-6; TRBD1 agrees at 7 bases. Trimming took 7 bases from V and 12 from J; bases not matched to a gene: 6. The CDR3 sequence is 12 residues long. CDR3 region: CASKGQTLPLHF. The CDR3 coding sequence is TGTGCCAGCAAGGGACAGACCTTACCCCTCCACTTT.

The chain has TRBV5-1 and TRBJ2-3; TRBD2 matches at 10 bases. Germline CDR1 and CDR2: SGHRS and YFSETQ. Unmatched junction bases numbered 6, after V lost 4 bases and J lost 4 bases. This CDR3 region has 15 residues. CDR3 in amino acids: CASSLLAGAADTQYF. For the CDR3, the DNA is TGCGCCAGCAGCCTCCTAGCGGGAGCTGCAGATACGCAGTATTTT.

The V gene is TRBV5-1, the J gene TRBJ2-7, with 11 positions matching TRBD2. After removal of 2 bases from V and 2 bases from J, the junction contained 3 bases not matched to a gene. From germline, CDR1 is SGHRS and CDR2 YFSETQ. This CDR3 is built from 15 residues. This CDR3 is CASSFLAGGTYEQYF. In nucleotides, the CDR3 is TGCGCCAGCAGCTTCCTAGCGGGAGGAACCTACGAGCAGTACTTC.